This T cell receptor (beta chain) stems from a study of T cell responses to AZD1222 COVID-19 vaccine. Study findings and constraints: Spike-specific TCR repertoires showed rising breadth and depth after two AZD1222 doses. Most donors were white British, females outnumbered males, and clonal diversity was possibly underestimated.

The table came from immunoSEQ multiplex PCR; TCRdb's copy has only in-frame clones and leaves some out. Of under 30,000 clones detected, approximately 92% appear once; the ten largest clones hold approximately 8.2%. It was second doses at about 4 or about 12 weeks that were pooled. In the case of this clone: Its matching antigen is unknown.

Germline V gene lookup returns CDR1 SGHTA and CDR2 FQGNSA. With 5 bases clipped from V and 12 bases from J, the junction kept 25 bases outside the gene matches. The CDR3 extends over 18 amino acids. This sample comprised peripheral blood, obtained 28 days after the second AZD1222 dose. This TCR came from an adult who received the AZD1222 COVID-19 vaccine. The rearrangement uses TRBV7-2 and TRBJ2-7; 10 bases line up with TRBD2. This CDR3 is CASSPITRAGGHGREAYF. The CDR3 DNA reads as TGTGCCAGCAGCCCTATAACTAGAGCGGGAGGGCACGGGCGAGAGGCGTACTTC.